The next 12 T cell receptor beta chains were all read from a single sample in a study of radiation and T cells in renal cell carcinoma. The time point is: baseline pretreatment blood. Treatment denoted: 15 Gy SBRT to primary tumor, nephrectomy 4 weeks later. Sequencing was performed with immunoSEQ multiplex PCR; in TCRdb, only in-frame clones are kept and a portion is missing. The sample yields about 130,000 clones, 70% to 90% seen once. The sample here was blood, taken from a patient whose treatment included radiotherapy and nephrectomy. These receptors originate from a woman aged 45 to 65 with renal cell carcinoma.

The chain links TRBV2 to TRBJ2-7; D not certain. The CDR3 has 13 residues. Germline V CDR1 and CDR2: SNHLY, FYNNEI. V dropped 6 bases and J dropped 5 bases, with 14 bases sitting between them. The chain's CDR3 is CASSRRIRDEQYF. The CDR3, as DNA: TGTGCCAGCAGCCGAAGGATCCGGGACGAGCAGTACTTC. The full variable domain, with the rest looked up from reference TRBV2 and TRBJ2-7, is EPEVTQTPSHQVTQMGQEVILRCVPISNHLYFYWYRQILGQKVEFLVSFYNNEISEKSEIFDDQFSVERPDGSNFTLKIRSTKLEDSAMYFCASSRRIRDEQYFGPGTRLTVT.

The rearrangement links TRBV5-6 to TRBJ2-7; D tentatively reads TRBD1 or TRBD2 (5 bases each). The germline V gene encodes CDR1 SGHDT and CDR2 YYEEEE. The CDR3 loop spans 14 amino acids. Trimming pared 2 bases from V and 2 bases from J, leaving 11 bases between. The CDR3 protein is CASSLLDRPYEQYF. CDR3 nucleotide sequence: TGTGCCAGCAGCTTACTAGACAGACCCTACGAGCAGTACTTC. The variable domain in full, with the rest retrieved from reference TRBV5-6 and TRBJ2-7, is DAGVTQSPTHLIKTRGQQVTLRCSPKSGHDTVSWYQQALGQGPQFIFQYYEEEERQRGNFPDRFSGHQFPNYSSELNVNALLLGDSALYLCASSLLDRPYEQYFGPGTRLTVT.

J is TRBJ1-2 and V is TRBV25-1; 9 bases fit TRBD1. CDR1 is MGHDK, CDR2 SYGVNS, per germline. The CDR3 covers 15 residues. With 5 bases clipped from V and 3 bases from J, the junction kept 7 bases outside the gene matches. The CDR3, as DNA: TGTGCCAGCAGTAAGGGGGACAGGGAGTACTATGGCTACACCTTC. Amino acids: CASSKGDREYYGYTF.

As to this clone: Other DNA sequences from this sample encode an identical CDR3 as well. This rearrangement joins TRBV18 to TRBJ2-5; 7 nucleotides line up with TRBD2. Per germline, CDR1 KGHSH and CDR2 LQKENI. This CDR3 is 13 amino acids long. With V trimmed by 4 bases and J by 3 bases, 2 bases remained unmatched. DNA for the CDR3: TGTGCCAGCTCACTGGGACTAAAAGAGACCCAGTACTTC. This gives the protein CASSLGLKETQYF.

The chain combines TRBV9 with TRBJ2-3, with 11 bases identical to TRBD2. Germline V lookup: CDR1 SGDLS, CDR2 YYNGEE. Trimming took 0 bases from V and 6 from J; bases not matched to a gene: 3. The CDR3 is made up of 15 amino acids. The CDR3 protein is CASSVDSGGADTQYF. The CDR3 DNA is TGTGCCAGCAGCGTAGATAGCGGGGGGGCGGATACGCAGTATTTT.

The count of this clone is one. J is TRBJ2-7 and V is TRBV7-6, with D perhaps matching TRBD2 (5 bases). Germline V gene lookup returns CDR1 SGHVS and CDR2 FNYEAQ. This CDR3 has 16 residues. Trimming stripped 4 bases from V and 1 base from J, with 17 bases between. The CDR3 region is CASSSIRTGMSYEQYF. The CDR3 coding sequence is TGTGCCAGCAGCTCCATCAGGACGGGAATGTCCTACGAGCAGTACTTC.

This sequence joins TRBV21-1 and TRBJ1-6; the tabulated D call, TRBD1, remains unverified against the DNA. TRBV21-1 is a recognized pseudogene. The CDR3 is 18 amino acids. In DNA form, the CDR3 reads TGTGCCAGCAGCAGATTCTTGGCCTGGTGGGCCAAAAATTCACCCCTCCACTTT. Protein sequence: CASSRFLAWWAKNSPLHF.

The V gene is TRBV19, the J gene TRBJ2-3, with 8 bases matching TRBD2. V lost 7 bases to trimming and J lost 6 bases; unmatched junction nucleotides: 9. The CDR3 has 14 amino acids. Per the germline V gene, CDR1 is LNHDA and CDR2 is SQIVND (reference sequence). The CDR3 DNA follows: TGTGCCAGTACCCGGGAGGGGGGCCTTGATACGCAGTATTTT. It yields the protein CASTREGGLDTQYF.

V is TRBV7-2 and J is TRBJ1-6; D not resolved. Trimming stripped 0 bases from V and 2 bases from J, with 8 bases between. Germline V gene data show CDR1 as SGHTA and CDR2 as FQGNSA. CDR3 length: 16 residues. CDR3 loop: CASSLAGKPYNSPLHF. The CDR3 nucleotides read TGTGCCAGCAGCTTAGCAGGGAAACCCTATAATTCACCCCTCCACTTT.

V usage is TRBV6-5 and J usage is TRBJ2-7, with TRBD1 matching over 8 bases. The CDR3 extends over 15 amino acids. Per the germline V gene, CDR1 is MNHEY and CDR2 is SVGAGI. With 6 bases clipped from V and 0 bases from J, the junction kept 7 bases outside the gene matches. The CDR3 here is CASSQTGANSYEQYF. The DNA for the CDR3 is TGTGCCAGCAGCCAGACAGGGGCGAACTCCTACGAGCAGTACTTC.

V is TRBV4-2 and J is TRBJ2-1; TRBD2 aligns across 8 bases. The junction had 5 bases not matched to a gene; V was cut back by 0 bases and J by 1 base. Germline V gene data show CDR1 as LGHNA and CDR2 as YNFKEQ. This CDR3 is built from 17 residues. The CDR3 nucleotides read TGTGCCAGCAGCCAAGAGGGGCCGGGGGGGTCCTACAATGAGCAGTTCTTC. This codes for CASSQEGPGGSYNEQFF.

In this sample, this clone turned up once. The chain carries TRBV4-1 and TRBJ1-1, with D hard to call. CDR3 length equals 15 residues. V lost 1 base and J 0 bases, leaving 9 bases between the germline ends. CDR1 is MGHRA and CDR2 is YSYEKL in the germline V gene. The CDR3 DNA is TGCGCCAGCAGCCAAGGTCCAGGATTGAACACTGAAGCTTTCTTT. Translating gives CASSQGPGLNTEAFF.